This T cell receptor (beta chain) was profiled in a study of blood T cell repertoires in COVID-19. The study drew participants aged about 18 to 95 years from roughly 25 US areas. TCRdb's table, derived via immunoSEQ multiplex PCR, lists solely in-frame clones and lacks some. The sample has some 460,000 clones, about nine tenths seen once; the top ten hold roughly 0.72%. The receptor was derived from a woman aged 18-29 years who had recovered from COVID-19. The sequenced sample was PBMCs or T cells enriched from blood (not recorded which).

The DNA of the CDR3 is TGTGCCAGCAGCTCCCAGGGACTAGAGCAGTACTTC. Translation gives CASSSQGLEQYF. The V call is TRBV7-3, the J call TRBJ2-7, with TRBD2 matching 7 bases. Trimming cost V 4 bases and J 7 bases; bases outside gene matches: 4. The CDR3 has 12 amino acids. Germline V gene lookup returns CDR1 SGHTA and CDR2 FQGTGA.